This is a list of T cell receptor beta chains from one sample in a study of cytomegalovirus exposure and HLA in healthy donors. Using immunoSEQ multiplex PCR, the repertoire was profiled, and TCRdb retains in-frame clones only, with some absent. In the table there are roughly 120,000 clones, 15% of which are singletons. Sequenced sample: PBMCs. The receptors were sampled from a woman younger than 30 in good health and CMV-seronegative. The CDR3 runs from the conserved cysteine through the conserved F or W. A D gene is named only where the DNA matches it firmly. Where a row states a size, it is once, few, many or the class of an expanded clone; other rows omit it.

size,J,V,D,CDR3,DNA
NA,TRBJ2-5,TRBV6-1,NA,CASSGRSVYETQYF,TGTGCCAGCAGTGGGAGGTCGGTGTACGAGACCCAGTACTTC
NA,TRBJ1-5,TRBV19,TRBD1,CASAGTGVQPQHF,TGTGCCAGCGCCGGGACAGGGGTTCAGCCCCAGCATTTT
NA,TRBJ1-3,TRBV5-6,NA,CASTPTGTGNTIYF,TGTGCCAGCACCCCGACGGGAACTGGAAACACCATATATTTT
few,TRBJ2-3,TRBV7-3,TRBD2,CASSLGGLADTQYF,TGTGCCAGCAGCTTAGGGGGACTAGCGGATACGCAGTATTTT
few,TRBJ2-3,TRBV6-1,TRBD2,CASSEKRELSDTQYF,TGTGCCAGCAGTGAGAAGCGGGAGCTGTCAGATACGCAGTATTTT
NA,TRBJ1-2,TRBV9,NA,CASMSKPYGYTF,TGTGCCAGCATGAGTAAACCCTATGGCTACACCTTC
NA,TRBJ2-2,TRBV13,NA,CASSFRDNPGELFF,TGTGCCAGCAGCTTCCGGGACAACCCCGGGGAGCTGTTTTTT
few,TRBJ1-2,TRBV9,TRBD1,CASSATGGTGRGYTF,TGTGCCAGCAGCGCGACAGGGGGGACTGGTCGTGGCTACACCTTC
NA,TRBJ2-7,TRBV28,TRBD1,CASSPWGQGGEQYF,TGTGCCAGCAGTCCGTGGGGACAGGGTGGCGAGCAGTACTTC
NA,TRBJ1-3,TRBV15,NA,CATSRDLGGSGNTIYF,TGTGCCACCAGCAGAGACCTAGGGGGCTCTGGAAACACCATATATTTT
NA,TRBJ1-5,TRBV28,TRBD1,CASSYPFGQGNQPQHF,TGTGCCAGCAGTTACCCCTTCGGACAGGGCAATCAGCCCCAGCATTTT
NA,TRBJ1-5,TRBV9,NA,CASSVGTGGQPQHF,TGTGCCAGCAGCGTAGGTACTGGGGGGCAGCCCCAGCATTTT
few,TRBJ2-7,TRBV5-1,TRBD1,CASSTDRELNEQYF,TGCGCCAGCAGCACGGACAGGGAGTTGAACGAGCAGTACTTC
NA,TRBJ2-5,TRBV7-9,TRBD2,CASSSLAGGQETQYF,TGTGCCAGCAGCTCCCTCGCCGGGGGGCAAGAGACCCAGTACTTC
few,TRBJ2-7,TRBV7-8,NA,CASSVRDEQYF,TGTGCCAGCAGCGTCCGGGACGAGCAGTACTTC
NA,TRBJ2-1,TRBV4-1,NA,CASSIQGNEQFF,TGCGCCAGCTCGATCCAGGGGAATGAGCAGTTCTTC
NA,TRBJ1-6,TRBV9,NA,CASSVTGDNSPLHF,TGTGCCAGCAGTGTCACAGGAGATAATTCACCCCTCCACTTT
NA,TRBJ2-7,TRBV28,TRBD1,CASSRTGGTYEQYF,TGTGCCAGCAGTCGGACAGGGGGGACCTACGAGCAGTACTTC
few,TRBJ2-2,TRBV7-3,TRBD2,CASSLGLAGNTGELFF,TGTGCCAGCAGCTTAGGGCTAGCGGGAAACACCGGGGAGCTGTTTTTT
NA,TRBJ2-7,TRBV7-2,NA,CASSPPQGTYEQYF,TGTGCCAGCAGTCCCCCCCAGGGTACCTACGAGCAGTACTTC
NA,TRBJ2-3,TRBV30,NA,CAWSSTGYTDTQYF,TGTGCCTGGAGTAGCACGGGGTACACAGATACGCAGTATTTT
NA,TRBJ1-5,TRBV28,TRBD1,CASSTIDRGGNQPQHF,TGTGCCAGCAGTACCATCGACAGGGGAGGCAATCAGCCCCAGCATTTT
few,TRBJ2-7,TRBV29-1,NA,CSVVPVWDTGYEQYF,TGCAGCGTGGTACCGGTCTGGGACACAGGATACGAGCAGTACTTC
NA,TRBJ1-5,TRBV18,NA,CASSSDTNQPQHF,TGTGCCAGCTCGTCGGACACCAATCAGCCCCAGCATTTT
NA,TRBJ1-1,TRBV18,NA,CASSPQGNTEAFF,TGTGCCAGCTCACCGCAGGGAAACACTGAAGCTTTCTTT
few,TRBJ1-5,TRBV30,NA,CACRPSLRQPQHF,TGTGCCTGTAGGCCCTCCTTGAGGCAGCCCCAGCATTTT
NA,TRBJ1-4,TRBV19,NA,CASSLDSWNEKLFF,TGTGCCAGTAGTCTGGACAGTTGGAATGAAAAACTGTTTTTT
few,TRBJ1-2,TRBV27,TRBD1,CASSSLTGGNYGYTF,TGTGCCAGCAGTTCTCTGACAGGGGGGAACTATGGCTACACCTTC
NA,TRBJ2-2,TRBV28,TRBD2,CASRWGGRPQVGELFF,TGTGCCAGCAGGTGGGGCGGGAGGCCTCAGGTCGGGGAGCTGTTTTTT
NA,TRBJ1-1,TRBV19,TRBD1,CASRPWDSNTEAFF,TGTGCCAGTAGGCCCTGGGACAGCAACACTGAAGCTTTCTTT
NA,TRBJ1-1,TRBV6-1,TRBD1,CASSLQGGGTEAFF,TGTGCCAGCAGCCTCCAGGGGGGTGGCACTGAAGCTTTCTTT
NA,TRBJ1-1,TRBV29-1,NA,CSDEAGGRTEAFF,TGCAGCGACGAAGCGGGGGGTCGCACTGAAGCTTTCTTT
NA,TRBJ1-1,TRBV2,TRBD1,CASRGQGAFF,TGTGCCAGCAGGGGACAGGGAGCTTTCTTT
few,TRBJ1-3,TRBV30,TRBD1,CAWSVKQGTVPTGNTIYF,TGTGCCTGGAGTGTCAAGCAGGGGACAGTCCCGACAGGAAACACCATATATTTT
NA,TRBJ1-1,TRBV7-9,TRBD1,CASSLSGQGAFEAFF,TGTGCCAGCAGCTTAAGTGGACAGGGGGCCTTTGAAGCTTTCTTT
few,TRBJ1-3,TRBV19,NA,CASSPLSGNTIYF,TGTGCCAGTAGTCCTTTATCTGGAAACACCATATATTTT
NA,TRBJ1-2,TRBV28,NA,CASKPPGYPGGGYTF,TGTGCCAGCAAACCCCCCGGGTACCCCGGGGGTGGCTACACCTTC
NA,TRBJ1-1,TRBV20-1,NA,CSARVGGAFF,TGCAGTGCTAGAGTCGGGGGAGCTTTCTTT
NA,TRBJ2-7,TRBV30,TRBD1,CASRFRDSYEQYF,TGTGCCTCGCGATTCCGGGACAGCTACGAGCAGTACTTC
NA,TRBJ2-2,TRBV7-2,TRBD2,CASSLWLAENTGELFF,TGTGCCAGCAGCTTATGGCTAGCGGAGAACACCGGGGAGCTGTTTTTT
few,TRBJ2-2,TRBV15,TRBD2,CATSTQLRTSGIPGELFF,TGTGCCACCAGCACCCAACTCAGGACTAGCGGGATTCCCGGGGAGCTGTTTTTT
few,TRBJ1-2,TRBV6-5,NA,CASSYSVSGGYTF,TGTGCCAGCAGTTACTCAGTCAGCGGGGGCTACACCTTC
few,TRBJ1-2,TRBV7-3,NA,CASSLTGTDGYTF,TGTGCCAGCAGCTTAACGGGGACTGATGGCTACACCTTC
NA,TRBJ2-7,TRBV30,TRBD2,CAWSVAGAYEQYF,TGTGCCTGGAGTGTAGCGGGAGCCTACGAGCAGTACTTC
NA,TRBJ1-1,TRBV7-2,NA,CASSQGHGRTEAFF,TGTGCCAGCAGCCAGGGACACGGGCGGACTGAAGCTTTCTTT
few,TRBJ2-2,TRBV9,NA,CASSVKTGRANTGELFF,TGTGCCAGCAGCGTAAAAACAGGCCGGGCGAACACCGGGGAGCTGTTTTTT
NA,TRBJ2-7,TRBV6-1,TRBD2,CASTQAGGSGFEQYF,TGTGCCAGCACCCAAGCGGGGGGGTCTGGTTTCGAGCAGTACTTC
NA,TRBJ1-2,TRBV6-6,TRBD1,CASSYRGQGNYGYTF,TGTGCCAGCAGTTACCGCGGACAGGGCAACTATGGCTACACCTTC
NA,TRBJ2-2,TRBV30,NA,CARTSRTNTGELFF,TGTGCTAGGACCTCACGGACGAACACCGGGGAGCTATTTTTT
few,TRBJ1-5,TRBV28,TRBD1,CASSLGDRDRSAQHF,TGTGCCAGCAGTTTAGGGGACAGGGATAGATCAGCCCAGCATTTT
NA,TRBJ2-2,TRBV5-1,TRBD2,CASSFIWGGNTGELFF,TGCGCCAGCAGCTTCATCTGGGGGGGGAACACCGGGGAGCTGTTTTTT
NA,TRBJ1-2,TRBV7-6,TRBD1,CASSWLRDRGLGGYTF,TGTGCCAGCAGCTGGCTCCGGGACAGGGGGCTGGGGGGCTACACCTTC
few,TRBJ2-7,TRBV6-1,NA,CASSARRGSVSLYEQYF,TGTGCCAGCAGTGCACGACGGGGATCCGTCTCCCTCTACGAGCAGTACTTC
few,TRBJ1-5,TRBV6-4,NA,CASSTRAGGIYQPQHF,TGTGCCAGCAGTACCCGGGCGGGGGGGATTTATCAGCCCCAGCATTTT
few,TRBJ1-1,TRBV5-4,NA,CASSFIQGTEAFF,TGTGCCAGCAGCTTTATACAGGGCACTGAAGCTTTCTTT
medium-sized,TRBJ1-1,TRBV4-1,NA,CASSRNRVNTEAFF,TGCGCCAGCAGCCGAAACCGGGTTAACACTGAAGCTTTCTTT